This T cell receptor beta chain was found in a study of cytomegalovirus exposure and HLA in healthy donors. PCR employed 60 Vbeta and 13 Jbeta primers. Clones were sequenced by immunoSEQ multiplex PCR, and TCRdb holds only the in-frame ones, with some missing. The data show about 97,000 clones, 65% to 85% seen once. This clone was picked up one time. Its matching antigen is unknown. Nominally healthy donors provided the samples, though records likely missed some immune exposures. Findings of the study overall: Sequencing had likely introduced a cluster of highly shared sequence variants as an artifact. Rare TCR sequences predominated, though certain public TCRs were found in many donors.

The sequencing sample was made of PBMCs. The sequence came from a man aged 50-59 years in good health and CMV-seronegative.

CDR3 loop: CASSTRTGTDTQYF. For the CDR3, the DNA is TGTGCCAGTAGTACTCGGACAGGCACAGATACGCAGTATTTT. V is TRBV19 and J is TRBJ2-3; TRBD1 is a possible D gene (6 bases). Germline assignment: CDR1 LNHDA and CDR2 SQIVND (reference sequence). V shed 4 bases and J shed 1 base, with 9 bases lying between them. This CDR3 comprises 14 residues.